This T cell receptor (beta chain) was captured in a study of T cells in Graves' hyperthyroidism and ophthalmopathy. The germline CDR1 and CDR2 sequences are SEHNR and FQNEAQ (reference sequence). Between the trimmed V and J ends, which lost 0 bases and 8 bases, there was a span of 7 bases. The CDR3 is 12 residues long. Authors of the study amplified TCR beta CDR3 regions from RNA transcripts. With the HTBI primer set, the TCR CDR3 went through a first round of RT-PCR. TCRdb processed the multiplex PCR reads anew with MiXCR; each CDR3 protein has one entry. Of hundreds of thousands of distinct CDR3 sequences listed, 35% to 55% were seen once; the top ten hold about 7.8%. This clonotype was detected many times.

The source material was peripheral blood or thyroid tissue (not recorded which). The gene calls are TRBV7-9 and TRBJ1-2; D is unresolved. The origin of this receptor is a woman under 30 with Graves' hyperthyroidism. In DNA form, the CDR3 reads TGTGCCAGCAGCTTAGCTTCAGACGGCTACACCTTC. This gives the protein CASSLASDGYTF. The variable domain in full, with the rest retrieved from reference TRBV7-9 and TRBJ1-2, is DTGVSQNPRHKITKRGQNVTFRCDPISEHNRLYWYRQTLGQGPEFLTYFQNEAQLEKSRLLSDRFSAERPKGSFSTLEIQRTEQGDSAMYLCASSLASDGYTFGSGTRLTVV.